The 22 T cell receptor beta chains given below trace back to one sample, sequenced in a study of T cells in Graves' hyperthyroidism and ophthalmopathy. Amplification targeted TCR beta CDR3 regions from RNA transcripts. Carried out on the TCR CDR3, a first-round RT-PCR used the HTBI primer set. TCRdb reprocessed the multiplex PCR reads via MiXCR and lists one record per CDR3 protein. The sample lists approximately 640,000 distinct CDR3 sequences; 17% were seen once. The sequencing sample was made of blood. The receptor set was obtained from a man aged 45-60 years with Graves' hyperthyroidism.

This chain joins TRBV20-1 and TRBJ2-1; D is tentatively TRBD1 or TRBD2 (7 bases each). This CDR3 region has 15 residues. The V gene's germline CDR1 is DFQATT and CDR2 SNEGSKA (reference sequence). V dropped 3 bases and J dropped 8 bases, with 20 bases sitting between them. The CDR3 is CSASDFRDSGDEQFF. The CDR3 nucleotides read TGCAGTGCTAGTGATTTCCGGGACAGCGGGGATGAGCAGTTCTTC.

The J gene is TRBJ2-1, the V gene TRBV24-1; 11 bases line up with TRBD2. CDR3 length: 13 amino acids. Trimming removed 3 bases from V and 11 bases from J; junction bases left unmatched: 2. Germline loops: CDR1 KGHDR, CDR2 SFDVKD. CDR3 bases: TGTGCCACCAGTGATGTAGCGGGAGGGAAGCAGTTCTTC. Residues: CATSDVAGGKQFF.

This clonotype was seen only a few times. The CDR3 DNA is TGCAGCGTTGAAGGTCCCTCGTACCAAGAGACCCAGTACTTC. Translating it yields CSVEGPSYQETQYF. The chain carries TRBV29-1 and TRBJ2-5; D remains ambiguous. This CDR3 region has 14 residues. The V and J ends lost 1 base and 0 bases respectively, with 9 bases between them. From germline, CDR1 is SQVTM and CDR2 ANQGSEA.

This clonotype was detected a few times. V usage is TRBV6-2 or TRBV6-3 and J usage is TRBJ1-5; maybe TRBD1 (5 bases). V was clipped by 5 bases and J by 0 bases, with 11 bases between them. This CDR3 contains 15 residues. CDR1 MNHEY and CDR2 SVGEGT come from the germline V gene. Here the CDR3 reads CASSQDTYSNQPQHF. For the CDR3, the DNA is TGTGCCAGCAGTCAGGACACTTATAGCAATCAGCCCCAGCATTTT.

The chain couples TRBV29-1 to TRBJ1-2; D gene ambiguous. V was pared by 0 bases and J by 2 bases, with 10 bases between. There are 14 residues in the CDR3. Per germline, CDR1 SQVTM and CDR2 ANQGSEA. The CDR3 DNA sequence: TGCAGCGTTGAAGATATGGGCAGGAACTATGGCTACACCTTC. As protein: CSVEDMGRNYGYTF.

This clonotype was observed a handful of times. This chain uses TRBV19 with TRBJ1-2; D may be TRBD1 (5 bases). Germline V gene data show CDR1 as LNHDA and CDR2 as SQIVND (reference sequence). Trimming took 7 bases from V and 6 from J, leaving 18 bases between them. This CDR3 has 14 residues. CDR3 coding DNA: TGTGCCAGTACCCGGGGGGGGTCTAGTAATGGCTACACCTTC. It specifies CASTRGGSSNGYTF.

The rearrangement joins TRBV30 to TRBJ1-6; D uncertain. The germline CDR1 and CDR2 sequences are GTSNPN and SVGIG (reference sequence). The CDR3 runs to 15 residues. The V gene lost 2 bases and the J gene lost 5 bases, with 13 bases spanning the gap. CDR3 region: CAWSPRLQNNSPLHF. The CDR3 coding sequence is TGTGCCTGGAGTCCGCGCCTCCAGAATAATTCACCCCTCCACTTT.

This clonotype was observed many times. V and J are TRBV7-9 and TRBJ2-7; D possibly corresponds to TRBD1 (6 bases). This CDR3 is 12 amino acids long. V was pared by 4 bases and J by 7 bases, with 11 bases between. Germline CDR1 SEHNR, CDR2 FQNEAQ (reference sequence). CDR3 region: CASSSQGWEQYF. CDR3 coding DNA: TGTGCCAGCAGCTCCCAGGGGTGGGAGCAGTACTTC.

As for this clonotype: At one boundary the junction diverges from the germline segment, which might be a read error. The chain carries TRBV7-8 and TRBJ2-1; 7 bases are shared with TRBD1. The CDR3 is 15 amino acids. CDR1 and CDR2 from the germline V gene are SGHVS and FQNEAQ. The CDR3 loop reads CASSGDRDPSTASPF. The CDR3 bases are TGTGCCAGCAGCGGTGACAGGGACCCGTCCACCGCATCGCCCTTC. Full variable domain (outside the CDR3, taken from reference TRBV7-8 and TRBJ2-1): GAGVSQSPRYKVAKRGQDVALRCDPISGHVSLFWYQQALGQGPEFLTYFQNEAQLDKSGLPSDRFFAERPEGSVSTLKIQRTQQEDSAVYLCASSGDRDPSTASPFGPGTRLTVL.

This clonotype was counted between two and nine times. The V gene is TRBV5-1, the J gene TRBJ2-7; TRBD1 is a possible D gene (6 bases). Per germline, CDR1 SGHRS and CDR2 YFSETQ. V lost 4 bases, J lost 1 base, and 9 bases lay in between. The CDR3 spans 13 residues. CDR3 loop: CASSKDRSYEQYF. The DNA for the CDR3 is TGCGCCAGCAGCAAGGACAGATCCTACGAGCAGTACTTC.

This clonotype was detected ten times or more. The V call is TRBV27, the J call TRBJ2-7, with 10 bases aligning to TRBD2. Trimming removed 6 bases from V and 2 bases from J; junction bases left unmatched: 7. CDR3 length: 15 residues. The germline gives CDR1 MNHEY, CDR2 SMNVEV (reference sequence). CDR3 region: CASRPGLAETYEQYF. CDR3 DNA sequence: TGTGCCAGCAGGCCAGGACTAGCGGAGACCTACGAGCAGTACTTC.

This clonotype was found many times. V gene TRBV9 combines with J gene TRBJ2-7; TRBD2 agrees at 9 bases. The CDR3 is made up of 14 amino acids. Germline V lookup: CDR1 SGDLS, CDR2 YYNGEE. V shed 0 bases and J 7 bases; nucleotides not matched to a gene: 5. CDR3 coding DNA: TGTGCCAGCAGCGTAGAGGCGGGAGGGGCGGAGCAGTACTTC. Translation gives CASSVEAGGAEQYF. Looking up the rest from reference TRBV9 and TRBJ2-7 gives the full variable domain: DSGVTQTPKHLITATGQRVTLRCSPRSGDLSVYWYQQSLDQGLQFLIQYYNGEERAKGNILERFSAQQFPDLHSELNLSSLELGDSALYFCASSVEAGGAEQYFGPGTRLTVT.

This clonotype has a single count. The chain carries TRBV27 and TRBJ1-5; maybe TRBD1 (6 bases). The CDR3 has 16 residues. V gave up 6 bases and J gave up 0 bases, with 15 bases separating them. Germline loops: CDR1 MNHEY, CDR2 SMNVEV (reference sequence). The CDR3, as DNA: TGTGCCAGCAGCCCCGGACAGTCTTTTAGCAATCAGCCCCAGCATTTT. This encodes CASSPGQSFSNQPQHF.

This clonotype was detected many times. The V and J genes are TRBV18 and TRBJ2-7; possible D gene TRBD2, 6 bases. The CDR3 loop spans 16 amino acids. In germline, CDR1 is KGHSH, CDR2 LQKENI. The V and J ends lost 0 bases and 3 bases respectively, with 15 bases between them. The CDR3 spells CASSPPPGRTFYEQYF. CDR3 in DNA: TGTGCCAGCTCACCACCTCCCGGGAGAACTTTCTACGAGCAGTACTTC. The variable domain in full, completed from reference TRBV18 and TRBJ2-7, reads NAGVMQNPRHLVRRRGQEARLRCSPMKGHSHVYWYRQLPEEGLKFMVYLQKENIIDESGMPKERFSAEFPKEGPSILRIQQVVRGDSAAYFCASSPPPGRTFYEQYFGPGTRLTVT.

Points on this clonotype: Being one base from a much bigger clone, this may be a read error. The CDR3: CASSDRADGKLFF. The CDR3 nucleotides read TGCGCCAGCAGTGACAGGGCAGACGGAAAACTGTTTTTT. The chain recombines TRBV10-1 with TRBJ1-4, with D maybe TRBD1 (5 bases). This CDR3 contains 13 residues. V was shortened by 3 bases and J by 10 bases, with 12 bases between the two germline ends. Germline V gene data show CDR1 as WNHNN and CDR2 as SYGVQD (reference sequence).

This clonotype came up many times. V is TRBV29-1 and J is TRBJ1-4; D is unresolved. Germline CDR1 SQVTM, CDR2 ANQGSEA. This CDR3 comprises 13 residues. Trimming took 3 bases from V and 8 from J, leaving 13 bases between them. The CDR3 nucleotides are TGCAGCGTTGATCCTGGGAATGGGGAAAAACTGTTTTTT. This sequence encodes CSVDPGNGEKLFF.

This clonotype was seen many times. The chain couples TRBV27 to TRBJ2-1, with TRBD2 as a possible D gene (6 bases). The CDR3 length is 15 residues. Trimming left V 8 bases short and J 2 bases short, with 16 bases between. Germline V gene lookup returns CDR1 MNHEY and CDR2 SMNVEV (reference sequence). The CDR3 nucleotides read TGTGCCAGCTTATCCGGGAGTTACGCCTACAATGAGCAGTTCTTC. Its translation: CASLSGSYAYNEQFF.

The gene calls are TRBV7-8 and TRBJ2-1, with 10 bases fitting TRBD2. CDR1 SGHVS and CDR2 FQNEAQ come from the germline V gene. The CDR3 covers 16 residues. J was trimmed by 5 bases and V by 5 bases; bases with no gene match: 9. CDR3 in DNA: TGTGCCAGCAGCAATAAGCGGGAGGGCCCCCACAATGAGCAGTTCTTC. This encodes CASSNKREGPHNEQFF.

The chain carries TRBV5-1 and TRBJ1-5; tentatively, D is TRBD1 (5 bases). This CDR3 spans 15 amino acids. V lost 4 bases and J 4 bases, leaving 15 bases between the germline ends. Looked up from germline, CDR1 is SGHRS and CDR2 is YFSETQ. The CDR3 coding sequence is TGCGCCAGCAGCCGATCCGGGGACTCTAATCAGCCCCAGCATTTT. This encodes CASSRSGDSNQPQHF.

This clonotype was picked up many times. The chain combines TRBV7-9 with TRBJ2-5, with D perhaps given as TRBD1 or TRBD2 (6 bases each). This CDR3 contains 14 residues. V was pared by 0 bases and J by 5 bases, with 10 bases between. From germline, CDR1 is SEHNR and CDR2 FQNEAQ (reference sequence). The CDR3 sequence is CASSLAGGAETQYF. In DNA form, the CDR3 reads TGTGCCAGCAGCTTAGCCGGGGGCGCGGAGACCCAGTACTTC.

At least ten counts were recorded for this clonotype. The rearrangement uses TRBV2 and TRBJ2-7, with D perhaps TRBD2 (5 bases). The CDR3 runs to 13 residues. V gave up 5 bases and J gave up 7 bases, with 15 bases separating them. Germline values: CDR1 SNHLY, CDR2 FYNNEI. The CDR3, as DNA: TGTGCCAGCAGTCCGATGGACTGGTTAGAGCAGTACTTC. This sequence encodes CASSPMDWLEQYF.

This clonotype has more than one count but fewer than ten. The chain recombines TRBV7-3 with TRBJ2-2, with D perhaps matching TRBD2 (5 bases). The V and J ends lost 3 bases and 1 base respectively, with 18 bases between them. CDR1 SGHTA and CDR2 FQGTGA come from the germline V gene. The CDR3 is 18 amino acids. Here the CDR3 reads CASSFERRRYKNTGELFF. CDR3 in DNA: TGTGCCAGCAGCTTTGAGCGGCGCCGTTATAAGAACACCGGGGAGCTGTTTTTT.